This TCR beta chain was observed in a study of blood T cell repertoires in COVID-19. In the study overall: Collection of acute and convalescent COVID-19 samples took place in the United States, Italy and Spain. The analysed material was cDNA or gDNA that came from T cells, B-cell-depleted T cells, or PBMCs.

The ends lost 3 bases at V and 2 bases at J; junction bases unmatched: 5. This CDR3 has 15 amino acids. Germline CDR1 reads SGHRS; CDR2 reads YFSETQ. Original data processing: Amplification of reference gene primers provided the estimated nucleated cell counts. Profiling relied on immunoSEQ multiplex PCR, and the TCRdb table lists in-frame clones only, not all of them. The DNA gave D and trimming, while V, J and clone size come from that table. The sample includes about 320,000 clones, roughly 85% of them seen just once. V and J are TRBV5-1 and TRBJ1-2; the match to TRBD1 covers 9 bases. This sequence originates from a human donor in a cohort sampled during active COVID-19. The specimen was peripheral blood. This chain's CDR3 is CASSYRTGENYGYTF. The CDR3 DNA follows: TGCGCCAGCAGCTACCGGACAGGGGAGAACTATGGCTACACCTTC.